A single sample gave rise to the 30 T cell receptor beta chains below, sequenced in a study of neoadjuvant anti-PD-1 for oral cavity cancer. Data came from immunoSEQ multiplex PCR; TCRdb stores just in-frame clones and leaves some out. Found here are 17,000 or so clones, about 65% of them singletons; the top ten hold 2.7%. The sequences come from PBMCs, collected before nivolumab (anti-PD-1) treatment. The receptor source for this set is a person aged 40 to 85 with oral cavity squamous cell carcinoma.

The genes are TRBV11-2 and TRBJ2-3; tentatively, D is TRBD1 (6 bases). This CDR3 region has 15 residues. CDR1 is SGHAT, CDR2 FQNNGV, per germline. V dropped 1 base and J dropped 3 bases, with 11 bases sitting between them. CDR3 sequence (DNA): TGTGCCAGCAGCTTAGGGGGGCCGTCAACAGATACGCAGTATTTT. This codes for CASSLGGPSTDTQYF. The full variable domain, completed using reference TRBV11-2 and TRBJ2-3, is EAGVAQSPRYKIIEKRQSVAFWCNPISGHATLYWYQQILGQGPKLLIQFQNNGVVDDSQLPKDRFSAERLKGVDSTLKIQPAKLEDSAVYLCASSLGGPSTDTQYFGPGTRLTVL.

This chain links TRBV28 with TRBJ2-1, with TRBD2 matching 13 bases. V was pared by 8 bases and J by 4 bases, with 8 bases of the junction left unmatched. CDR3 length: 16 residues. In germline, CDR1 is MDHEN, CDR2 SYDVKM. Written as DNA, the CDR3 is TGTGCCAGCGGACTAGCGGGAGTGGGCGGATACAATGAGCAGTTCTTC. Translating it yields CASGLAGVGGYNEQFF.

CDR3 DNA: TGCGCCAGCAGCCTGCAGGGGTCGGGTCGGCATGAGCAGTTCTTC. It encodes CASSLQGSGRHEQFF. This chain uses TRBV5-1 with TRBJ2-1; weak D call: TRBD1 (6 bases). This CDR3 region has 15 residues. Germline CDR1 is SGHRS and CDR2 is YFSETQ. Trimming took off 4 bases at V and 8 bases at J, with 19 bases between the two ends.

This sequence joins TRBV5-1 and TRBJ1-1, with D hard to call. This CDR3 region has 13 residues. V dropped 3 bases and J dropped 0 bases, with 6 bases sitting between them. Germline lookup yields CDR1 SGHRS and CDR2 YFSETQ. The CDR3, as DNA: TGCGCCAGCAGCTCAAACATGAACACTGAAGCTTTCTTT. It yields the protein CASSSNMNTEAFF.

This chain joins TRBV7-2 and TRBJ1-2; 7 bases align to TRBD1. The CDR3 runs 15 residues. Per germline, CDR1 SGHTA and CDR2 FQGNSA. The J segment lost 4 bases and the V segment lost 4 bases, leaving 9 bases of the junction unmatched. The DNA for the CDR3 is TGTGCCAGCAGCTCCATGACAGGGACTGTCTATGGCTACACCTTC. Translation: CASSSMTGTVYGYTF.

V and J are TRBV4-1 and TRBJ1-3; D not resolved. CDR1 is MGHRA and CDR2 is YSYEKL in the germline V gene. Between the trimmed V and J ends, which lost 0 bases and 3 bases, there was a span of 9 bases. CDR3 length: 15 residues. CDR3 residues: CASSQEWGNGNTIYF. The CDR3 DNA is TGCGCCAGCAGCCAAGAATGGGGAAATGGAAACACCATATATTTT.

This clone was seen more than once but under ten times. The chain employs TRBV5-5 and TRBJ1-5, with D possibly matching TRBD1 (5 bases). The CDR3 is 15 residues long. V lost 3 bases, J lost 2 bases, and 12 bases lay in between. From germline, CDR1 is SGHKS and CDR2 YYEKEE (reference sequence). CDR3 protein: CASSWDGTGNQPQHF. In DNA, the CDR3 is TGTGCCAGCAGCTGGGACGGGACGGGCAATCAGCCCCAGCATTTT.

This clone was picked up one time. This rearrangement joins TRBV11-3 to TRBJ2-2; D gene ambiguous. V was pared by 0 bases and J by 6 bases, with 5 bases between. This CDR3 comprises 13 residues. The germline V gene encodes CDR1 SGHNT and CDR2 YENEEA. CDR3: CASSLDRPGELFF. For the CDR3, the DNA is TGTGCCAGCAGCTTAGATAGGCCCGGGGAGCTGTTTTTT.

This clone was observed a single time. The V gene is TRBV2, the J gene TRBJ2-7; 15 positions match TRBD2. CDR3 size: 17 residues. Germline CDR1 SNHLY, CDR2 FYNNEI. V was clipped by 6 bases and J by 7 bases; unmatched bases: 13. The CDR3 protein is CASRAIKGLAGGEEQYF. CDR3 nucleotide sequence: TGTGCCAGCAGAGCAATTAAGGGACTAGCGGGAGGTGAGGAGCAGTACTTC.

This clone came up a few times. The chain joins TRBV27 to TRBJ2-4; 7 bases line up with TRBD2. V shed 6 bases and J 6 bases; nucleotides not matched to a gene: 14. Germline CDR1 and CDR2: MNHEY and SMNVEV (reference sequence). This CDR3 has 16 residues. CDR3 residues: CASSPLGHTGGNIQYF. The DNA of the CDR3 is TGTGCCAGCAGCCCCCTCGGACATACGGGGGGAAACATTCAGTACTTC.

The chain recombines TRBV6-5 with TRBJ2-7; D ambiguous. This CDR3 spans 15 amino acids. The V gene's germline CDR1 is MNHEY and CDR2 SVGAGI. The ends were cut back, 6 bases at V and 0 bases at J, with 15 bases in the middle. The CDR3 protein is CASRPDLTPSYEQYF. The CDR3, as DNA: TGTGCCAGCAGACCCGACTTAACACCCTCCTACGAGCAGTACTTC.

The chain uses TRBV6-1 and TRBJ2-1; 9 bases align to TRBD1. Unmatched junction bases numbered 13, after V lost 4 bases and J lost 9 bases. The germline V gene has CDR1 MNHNS and CDR2 SASEGT. This CDR3 spans 16 amino acids. The chain's CDR3 is CASSANPGQGGTEQFF. CDR3 coding DNA: TGTGCCAGCAGTGCCAATCCGGGACAGGGAGGGACTGAGCAGTTCTTC.

Only one count was recorded for this clone. The V and J genes are TRBV5-1 and TRBJ2-1; 12 bases map to TRBD2. Germline V gene lookup returns CDR1 SGHRS and CDR2 YFSETQ. There are 17 residues in the CDR3. After removal of 3 bases from V and 8 bases from J, the junction contained 12 bases not matched to a gene. DNA for the CDR3: TGCGCCAGCAGCTATGGTTTACTAGCGGGAGGAATTTATGAGCAGTTCTTC. Residues: CASSYGLLAGGIYEQFF.

The chain recombines TRBV7-3 with TRBJ2-5; the D gene is possibly TRBD2 (6 bases). V lost 11 bases and J lost 0, with 13 bases in between. This CDR3 has 13 residues. Germline V gene sequence: CDR1 SGHTA, CDR2 FQGTGA. CDR3 protein: CASARTNQETQYF. CDR3 DNA sequence: TGTGCCTCCGCTCGGACTAACCAAGAGACCCAGTACTTC.

This clone was counted once. The V and J genes are TRBV7-2 and TRBJ2-5; the D is unclear. V was pared by 1 base and J by 5 bases, with 8 bases between. This CDR3 comprises 13 residues. Germline assignment: CDR1 SGHTA and CDR2 FQGNSA. In nucleotides, the CDR3 is TGTGCCAGCAGCTTAGGATTTGGGGAGACCCAGTACTTC. Amino acid sequence: CASSLGFGETQYF.

A single count supports this clone. The chain combines TRBV30 with TRBJ1-4; tentative D call: TRBD1 (5 bases). The germline V gene has CDR1 GTSNPN and CDR2 SVGIG (reference sequence). This CDR3 has 14 amino acids. Trimming left V 0 bases short and J 3 bases short, with 8 bases between. The CDR3 region is CAWSVGTPNEKLFF. In DNA form, the CDR3 reads TGTGCCTGGAGTGTGGGGACCCCTAATGAAAAACTGTTTTTT. Full variable domain (rest looked up from reference TRBV30 and TRBJ1-4): SQTIHQWPATLVQPVGSPLSLECTVEGTSNPNLYWYRQAAGRGLQLLFYSVGIGQISSEVPQNLSASRPQDRQFILSSKKLLLSDSGFYLCAWSVGTPNEKLFFGSGTQLSVL.

The chain uses TRBV6-5 and TRBJ2-7; a possible D gene is TRBD2 (6 bases). V was shortened by 6 bases and J by 4 bases, with 16 bases between the two germline ends. There are 14 residues in the CDR3. Germline V gene lookup returns CDR1 MNHEY and CDR2 SVGAGI. As DNA, the CDR3 is TGTGCCAGCAGAACAGGAGGGATAACATACGAGCAGTACTTC. This translates into CASRTGGITYEQYF.

The rearrangement links TRBV10-2 to TRBJ2-1; maybe TRBD2 (6 bases). CDR3 length: 10 amino acids. Trimming took 10 bases from V and 12 from J, leaving 13 bases between them. Germline-derived CDR1 and CDR2 are WSHSY and SAAADI. The CDR3 reads CATRREWQFF. Here the CDR3 DNA reads TGCGCCACCCGGAGGGAGTGGCAGTTCTTC.

This clone was recorded a few times. The junction differs from germline at one of its ends, possibly a read error. CDR3 nucleotides: TGTGCCAGCAGTTACGACGAAACGGGACGAAGGCTCTTC. Protein product: CASSYDETGRRLF. The chain combines TRBV6-5 with TRBJ1-2; maybe TRBD1 (5 bases). The length of the CDR3 is 13 residues. Germline V gene sequence: CDR1 MNHEY, CDR2 SVGAGI.

V is TRBV29-1 and J is TRBJ2-2, with D hard to call. Germline CDR1 is SQVTM and CDR2 is ANQGSEA. V was clipped by 6 bases and J by 0 bases, with 5 bases between them. The CDR3 extends over 12 amino acids. The CDR3 DNA reads TGCAGCGTGAGTCCGAACACCGGGGAGCTGTTTTTT. Protein: CSVSPNTGELFF.

CDR3 sequence (DNA): TGTGCCTGTCCTGACAGGGGGCCCGCTGGGGGTGAAAAACTGTTTTTT. Residues: CACPDRGPAGGEKLFF. The V call is TRBV30, the J call TRBJ1-4; 10 bases are shared with TRBD1. The V segment lost 6 bases and the J segment 7 bases; nucleotides outside the gene matches: 14. The germline gives CDR1 GTSNPN, CDR2 SVGIG (reference sequence). CDR3 size: 16 residues.

The chain employs TRBV13 and TRBJ2-2; no clear D gene. V was trimmed by 5 bases and J by 0 bases, leaving 7 bases between them. CDR3 length: 14 amino acids. Germline CDR1 and CDR2: PRHDT and FYEKMQ (reference sequence). The DNA for the CDR3 is TGTGCCAGCAGCCCAGAGACGAACACCGGGGAGCTGTTTTTT. Its translation: CASSPETNTGELFF. Variable domain in full (rest from reference TRBV13 and TRBJ2-2): AAGVIQSPRHLIKEKRETATLKCYPIPRHDTVYWYQQGPGQDPQFLISFYEKMQSDKGSIPDRFSAQQFSDYHSELNMSSLELGDSALYFCASSPETNTGELFFGEGSRLTVL.

The rearrangement uses TRBV7-8 and TRBJ2-2; no clear D. V lost 5 bases and J 0 bases, leaving 13 bases between the germline ends. Germline V gene data show CDR1 as SGHVS and CDR2 as FQNEAQ. The CDR3 is made up of 16 amino acids. The CDR3 loop is CASSPLTNTNTGELFF. In DNA, the CDR3 is TGTGCCAGCAGCCCCTTGACAAATACGAACACCGGGGAGCTGTTTTTT.

The rearrangement links TRBV5-1 to TRBJ2-1; TRBD1 aligns across 8 bases. V gave up 2 bases and J gave up 15 bases; unmatched junction bases: 10. The CDR3 loop spans 13 amino acids. Germline CDR1 SGHRS, CDR2 YFSETQ. The CDR3 DNA sequence: TGCGCCAGCAGCTTTACAGGGGGACAAGTTCCGTTCTTC. Translating it yields CASSFTGGQVPFF.

The V call is TRBV10-3, the J call TRBJ2-7, with D perhaps TRBD1 or TRBD2 (5 bases each). The CDR3 is 14 residues long. The germline V gene encodes CDR1 ENHRY and CDR2 SYGVKD. The V gene lost 0 bases and the J gene lost 2 bases, with 8 bases spanning the gap. This CDR3 is CAISESGRTYEQYF. Here the CDR3 DNA reads TGTGCCATCAGTGAGTCGGGACGGACCTACGAGCAGTACTTC.

CDR3 protein: CASLSHRYNEQFF. The DNA of the CDR3 is TGTGCCAGTTTAAGTCACCGCTACAATGAGCAGTTCTTC. The chain uses TRBV6-1 and TRBJ2-1; D is undetermined. Per germline, CDR1 MNHNS and CDR2 SASEGT. Trimming removed 9 bases from V and 3 bases from J, with 12 bases in between. This CDR3 has 13 residues.

V gene TRBV5-5 combines with J gene TRBJ1-4; D is undetermined. The CDR3 loop spans 14 amino acids. Germline CDR1 SGHKS, CDR2 YYEKEE (reference sequence). V was cut by 2 bases and J by 7 bases, with 12 bases left in between. The CDR3 loop reads CASSFSGPGEKLFF. CDR3 nucleotide sequence: TGTGCCAGCAGCTTTTCCGGACCCGGTGAAAAACTGTTTTTT.

The rearrangement uses TRBV6-1 and TRBJ2-7; maybe TRBD2 (6 bases). Germline CDR1 and CDR2: MNHNS and SASEGT. The CDR3 is made up of 14 amino acids. Trimming pared 2 bases from V and 2 bases from J, leaving 10 bases between. The CDR3 loop is CASSESGGPYEQYF. The CDR3 DNA reads TGTGCCAGCAGTGAAAGCGGAGGGCCCTACGAGCAGTACTTC.

This clone was seen a handful of times. The CDR3 DNA reads TGCGCCAGCAGCTTTAGGGACAGTGTGAACACTGAAGCTTTCTTT. This encodes CASSFRDSVNTEAFF. V is TRBV5-1 and J is TRBJ1-1; TRBD1 aligns across 7 bases. The CDR3 consists of 15 residues. CDR1 is SGHRS, CDR2 YFSETQ, per germline. Trimming cost V 2 bases and J 0 bases; bases outside gene matches: 4.

The V and J genes are TRBV9 and TRBJ1-3, with D possibly TRBD1 on 6 matching bases. V was pared by 0 bases and J by 0 bases, with 16 bases between. Per germline, CDR1 SGDLS and CDR2 YYNGEE. This CDR3 has 18 amino acids. DNA of the CDR3: TGTGCCAGCAGCGTAGATATCGGGGGCGTTACCTCTGGAAACACCATATATTTT. Protein sequence: CASSVDIGGVTSGNTIYF.